This record concerns one T cell receptor beta chain sequence. The target antigen is unknown. This entry comes from a study of cytomegalovirus exposure and HLA in healthy donors. Overall study findings and caveats: Previously analyzed data showed that most TCR beta V segments were productive at a frequency of about 90% or about 30%.

PCR used 60 Vbeta primers and 13 Jbeta primers. Clones were sequenced by immunoSEQ multiplex PCR, and TCRdb holds only the in-frame ones, with some missing. The sample consists of a few hundred thousand clones, about 83% of them appearing once. The CDR3 runs 12 residues. From germline, CDR1 is MNHEY and CDR2 SVGAGI. Trimming removed 6 bases from V and 6 bases from J, with 9 bases in between. The rearrangement uses TRBV6-5 and TRBJ1-5; no definite D call. The sequence was collected from a woman aged 45-59 years in good health and CMV-seropositive. The sample consisted of PBMCs. CDR3 nucleotides: TGTGCCAGCAGGGGCAGAACTCAGCCCCAGCATTTT. Encoded protein: CASRGRTQPQHF.